The next 18 T cell receptor beta chains were all read from a single sample in a study of T cells in Graves' hyperthyroidism and ophthalmopathy. Amplified TCR beta CDR3 regions derived from RNA transcripts. HTBI primers drove first-round RT-PCR of the TCR CDR3. One entry per CDR3 protein results from TCRdb running MiXCR on the multiplex PCR reads. The sample includes about 270,000 distinct CDR3 sequences, more than 20% seen only once; the top ten take roughly 40%. The sample comprised blood. All receptors come from a woman between 40 and 55 years old with Graves' ophthalmopathy.

This clonotype was observed a handful of times. The chain combines TRBV6-1 with TRBJ2-2, with D hard to call. The CDR3 runs to 12 residues. Deletions cut 7 bases from V and 8 bases from J, with 11 bases between. Germline CDR1 and CDR2: MNHNS and SASEGT. CDR3 protein: CASKKGSGELFF. The CDR3 DNA is TGTGCCAGCAAAAAAGGTTCTGGGGAGCTGTTTTTT.

The CDR3 sequence is CATSREAGTGARPEAFF. CDR3 bases: TGTGCCACCAGCAGAGAGGCCGGGACAGGGGCTCGTCCTGAAGCTTTCTTT. The rearrangement uses TRBV15 and TRBJ1-1; 10 bases match TRBD1. The germline V gene has CDR1 LNHNV and CDR2 YYDKDF (reference sequence). This CDR3 has 17 amino acids. V lost 0 bases, J lost 6 bases, and 10 bases stayed unmatched.

In this sample, this clonotype turned up many times. The V gene is TRBV2, the J gene TRBJ1-5; no clear D gene. The germline V gene encodes CDR1 SNHLY and CDR2 FYNNEI. Trimming stripped 2 bases from V and 6 bases from J, with 11 bases between. The CDR3 extends over 14 amino acids. CDR3 coding DNA: TGTGCCAGCAGTGAATTGCCCGGGAGTCAGCCCCAGCATTTT. Its translation is CASSELPGSQPQHF.

As DNA, the CDR3 is TGTGCCAGCAGCCAACCCTTCGGGCTCTCGGGTTGGACCGGGGAGCTGTTTTTT. Its translation is CASSQPFGLSGWTGELFF. This rearrangement joins TRBV3-1 to TRBJ2-2, with D hard to call. This CDR3 is 18 amino acids long. Trimming shortened V by 2 bases and J by 5 bases, and 21 bases separated the two germline ends. Per the germline V gene, CDR1 is LGHDT and CDR2 is YNNKEL (reference sequence).

The V gene is TRBV11-2, the J gene TRBJ2-5; TRBD2 agrees at 11 bases. CDR1 and CDR2 from the germline V gene are SGHAT and FQNNGV. J lost 6 bases, V lost 0 bases, and 12 bases had no gene match. The CDR3 sequence is 18 residues long. CDR3: CASSLDTSGRAWGKTQYF. The CDR3 region has the DNA TGTGCCAGCAGCTTAGATACTAGCGGGAGAGCTTGGGGGAAGACCCAGTACTTC.

This clonotype was observed a few times. The gene calls are TRBV3-1 and TRBJ2-7, with D hard to call. Per germline, CDR1 LGHDT and CDR2 YNNKEL (reference sequence). The V gene lost 4 bases and the J gene lost 0 bases, with 10 bases spanning the gap. There are 14 residues in the CDR3. The CDR3 DNA sequence: TGTGCCAGCAGCCCAGTGTCTAGCTCCTACGAGCAGTACTTC. It yields the protein CASSPVSSSYEQYF.

This clonotype was recorded only once. The V and J genes are TRBV27 and TRBJ1-3; 8 bases are shared with TRBD1. CDR3 size: 16 residues. Germline lookup yields CDR1 MNHEY and CDR2 SMNVEV (reference sequence). V trimming: 0 bases; J trimming: 4 bases; junction bases outside the gene matches: 5. Written as DNA, the CDR3 is TGTGCCAGCAGTTTATCCGCAGGGGGCGCGGGAAACACCATATATTTT. It codes for CASSLSAGGAGNTIYF.

This chain links TRBV12-3 or TRBV12-4 with TRBJ2-7; D gene uncertain. The V end was cut by 1 base, the J end by 4 bases, with 8 bases between. The CDR3 spans 13 residues. CDR3 sequence: CASSLEVVYEQYF. The CDR3 region has the DNA TGTGCCAGCAGTTTAGAGGTGGTTTACGAGCAGTACTTC.

This clonotype was detected many times. The V call is TRBV4-1, the J call TRBJ2-7, with D possibly being TRBD1 (6 bases). The germline V gene has CDR1 MGHRA and CDR2 YSYEKL. Trimming stripped 1 base from V and 3 bases from J, with 16 bases between. The CDR3 totals 16 residues. The CDR3 DNA reads TGCGCCAGCAGCCAAGGAGGGGGTGGGTTGCTCTACGAGCAGTACTTC. Residues: CASSQGGGGLLYEQYF.

The V call is TRBV9, the J call TRBJ1-5; D is ambiguous. The CDR3 length is 15 residues. Germline V gene data show CDR1 as SGDLS and CDR2 as YYNGEE. V gave up 0 bases and J gave up 3 bases, with 10 bases separating them. The CDR3: CASSVAGGVNQPQHF. The CDR3 nucleotides are TGTGCCAGCAGCGTAGCGGGTGGGGTCAATCAGCCCCAGCATTTT. The full variable domain, rest sourced from reference TRBV9 and TRBJ1-5, is DSGVTQTPKHLITATGQRVTLRCSPRSGDLSVYWYQQSLDQGLQFLIQYYNGEERAKGNILERFSAQQFPDLHSELNLSSLELGDSALYFCASSVAGGVNQPQHFGDGTRLSIL.

The table lists this clonotype with many counts. J is TRBJ2-2 and V is TRBV6-1; D is uncertain. The germline V and J ends were trimmed by 0 bases and 2 bases, with 19 bases remaining between them. Germline V gene data show CDR1 as MNHNS and CDR2 as SASEGT. The length of the CDR3 is 19 residues. CDR3 bases: TGTGCCAGCAGTGAAGCCGTAGCAGGTTATGTACTAAACACCGGGGAGCTGTTTTTT. Translated: CASSEAVAGYVLNTGELFF.

The rearrangement joins TRBV6-2 or TRBV6-3 to TRBJ2-7; no clear D gene. V was pared by 11 bases and J by 4 bases, with 12 bases between. The CDR3 has 11 residues. Per the germline V gene, CDR1 is MNHEY and CDR2 is SVGEGT. This chain's CDR3 is CASKGVYEQYF. DNA for the CDR3: TGTGCCTCAAAAGGCGTTTACGAGCAGTACTTC.

This clonotype was detected many times. This rearrangement joins TRBV6-5 to TRBJ1-5, with 9 bases aligning to TRBD1. The germline gives CDR1 MNHEY, CDR2 SVGAGI. Germline trimming cut 6 bases from V and 4 bases from J; bases unmatched to any gene: 10. This CDR3 comprises 16 residues. The CDR3 bases are TGTGCCAGCAGCCAAACAGGGGGCTTTGGGAATCAGCCCCAGCATTTT. Amino acid sequence: CASSQTGGFGNQPQHF.

This chain joins TRBV6-2 or TRBV6-3 and TRBJ1-1; D might be TRBD1 (6 bases). The CDR3 has 15 residues. Trimming cost V 7 bases and J 0 bases, with 15 bases left between them. Per the germline V gene, CDR1 is MNHEY and CDR2 is SVGEGT. This CDR3 is CASIKQGLMNTEAFF. In DNA, the CDR3 is TGTGCCAGCATAAAACAGGGTTTAATGAACACTGAAGCTTTCTTT.

Ten or more counts support this clonotype. The chain recombines TRBV14 with TRBJ1-2; 7 nucleotides align to TRBD1. Losses at the gene ends were 4 bases for V and 5 bases for J; bases not matched to a gene: 7. CDR1 is SGHDN and CDR2 is FVKESK in the germline V gene. This CDR3 is built from 14 residues. CDR3: CASSLSQGVYGYTF. Written as DNA, the CDR3 is TGTGCCAGCAGCCTCAGCCAGGGGGTTTATGGCTACACCTTC.

This clonotype was recorded at least ten times. This chain links TRBV12-3 or TRBV12-4 with TRBJ2-7, with TRBD2 identical over 13 bases. The CDR3 runs to 16 residues. With V trimmed by 4 bases and J by 0 bases, 3 bases remained unmatched. In nucleotides, the CDR3 is TGTGCCAGCAGTTGGACTAGCGGGAGTGTCTCCTACGAGCAGTACTTC. Its translation: CASSWTSGSVSYEQYF.

This clonotype has at least ten counts. J is TRBJ1-1 and V is TRBV11-2; no definite D call. Germline V gene lookup returns CDR1 SGHAT and CDR2 FQNNGV. The CDR3 is 15 residues long. V lost 6 bases to trimming and J lost 4 bases, with 18 bases between them. CDR3 protein: CASSPMSGGTTEAFF. The CDR3 DNA is TGTGCCAGCAGTCCCATGAGTGGTGGCACCACTGAAGCTTTCTTT.

The sample holds many counts of this clonotype. A junction boundary mismatches the germline segment, possibly from a read error. The gene calls are TRBV19 and TRBJ1-5, with a weak D call TRBD1 (6 bases). The CDR3 is made up of 15 amino acids. Germline loops: CDR1 LNHDA, CDR2 SQIVND (reference sequence). CDR3: CASRAGTGANKPQHF. DNA of the CDR3: TGTGCCAGTAGAGCCGGGACGGGGGCCAATAAGCCCCAGCATTTT.